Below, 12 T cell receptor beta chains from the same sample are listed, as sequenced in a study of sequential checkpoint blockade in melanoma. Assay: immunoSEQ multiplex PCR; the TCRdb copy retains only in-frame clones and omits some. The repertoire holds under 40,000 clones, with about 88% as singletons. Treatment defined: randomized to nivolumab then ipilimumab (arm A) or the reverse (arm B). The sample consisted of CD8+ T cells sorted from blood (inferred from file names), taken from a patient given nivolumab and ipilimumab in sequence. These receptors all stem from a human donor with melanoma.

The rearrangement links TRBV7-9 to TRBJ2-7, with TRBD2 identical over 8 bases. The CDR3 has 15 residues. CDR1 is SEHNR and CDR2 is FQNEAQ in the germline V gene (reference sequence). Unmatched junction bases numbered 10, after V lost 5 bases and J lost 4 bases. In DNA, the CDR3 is TGTGCCAGCAGCCCAGCGGGAGAGATTAAGTACGAGCAGTACTTC. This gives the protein CASSPAGEIKYEQYF.

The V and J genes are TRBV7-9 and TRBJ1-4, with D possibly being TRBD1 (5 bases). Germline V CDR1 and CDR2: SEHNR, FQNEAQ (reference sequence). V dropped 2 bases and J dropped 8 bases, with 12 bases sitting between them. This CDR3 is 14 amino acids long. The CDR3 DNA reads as TGTGCCAGCAGCTTAATCCTCCAGGGAGAAAAACTGTTTTTT. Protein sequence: CASSLILQGEKLFF.

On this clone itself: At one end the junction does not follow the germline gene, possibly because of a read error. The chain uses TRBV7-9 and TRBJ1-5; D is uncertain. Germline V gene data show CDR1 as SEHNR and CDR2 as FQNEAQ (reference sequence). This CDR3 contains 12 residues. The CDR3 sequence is CANSLVSQPQHF. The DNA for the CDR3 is TGTGCCAACAGCTTAGTATCTCAGCCCCAGCATTTT.

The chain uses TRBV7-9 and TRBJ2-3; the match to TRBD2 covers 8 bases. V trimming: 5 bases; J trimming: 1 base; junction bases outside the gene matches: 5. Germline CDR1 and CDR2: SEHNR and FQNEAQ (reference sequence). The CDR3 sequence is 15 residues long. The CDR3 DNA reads TGTGCCAGCAGCCCATCAGCGGGGGGCACAGATACGCAGTATTTT. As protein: CASSPSAGGTDTQYF.

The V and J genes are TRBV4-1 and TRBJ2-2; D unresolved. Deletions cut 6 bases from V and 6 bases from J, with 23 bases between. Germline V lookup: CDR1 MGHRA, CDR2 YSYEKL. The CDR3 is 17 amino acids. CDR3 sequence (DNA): TGCGCCAGCAGTTCAGGCAGCCCAGAGATTACCGCCGGGGAGCTGTTTTTT. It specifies CASSSGSPEITAGELFF.

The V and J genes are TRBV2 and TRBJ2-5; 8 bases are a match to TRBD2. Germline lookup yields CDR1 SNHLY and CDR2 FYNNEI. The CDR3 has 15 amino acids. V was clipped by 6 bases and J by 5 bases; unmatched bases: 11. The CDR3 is CASRGLAERVETQYF. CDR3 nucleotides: TGTGCCAGCAGAGGACTAGCTGAGCGCGTTGAGACCCAGTACTTC.

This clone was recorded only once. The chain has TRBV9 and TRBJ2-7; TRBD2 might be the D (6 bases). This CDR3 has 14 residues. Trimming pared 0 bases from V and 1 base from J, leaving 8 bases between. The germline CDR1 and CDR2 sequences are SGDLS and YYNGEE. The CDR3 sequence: CASSVGGLSYEQYF. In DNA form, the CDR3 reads TGTGCCAGCAGCGTAGGGGGACTGTCCTACGAGCAGTACTTC.

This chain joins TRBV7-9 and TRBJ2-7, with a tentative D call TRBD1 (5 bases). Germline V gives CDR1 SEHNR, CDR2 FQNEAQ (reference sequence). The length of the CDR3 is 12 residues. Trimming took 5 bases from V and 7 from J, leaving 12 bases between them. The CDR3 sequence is CASSQGVREQYF. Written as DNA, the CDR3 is TGTGCCAGCAGCCAAGGGGTTAGGGAGCAGTACTTC.

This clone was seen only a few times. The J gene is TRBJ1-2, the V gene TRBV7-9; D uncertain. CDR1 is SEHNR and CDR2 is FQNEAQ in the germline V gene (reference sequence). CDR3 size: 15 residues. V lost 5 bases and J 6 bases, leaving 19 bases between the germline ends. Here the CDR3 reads CASSRLPVLLHGYTF. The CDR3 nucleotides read TGTGCCAGCAGCCGCTTGCCGGTTTTGTTACATGGCTACACCTTC.

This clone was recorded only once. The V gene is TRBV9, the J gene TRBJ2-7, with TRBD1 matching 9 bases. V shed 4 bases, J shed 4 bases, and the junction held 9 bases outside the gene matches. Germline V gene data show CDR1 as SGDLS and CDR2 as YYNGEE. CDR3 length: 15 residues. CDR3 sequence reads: CASSISGTGLYEQYF. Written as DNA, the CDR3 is TGTGCCAGCAGCATATCCGGGACAGGGCTGTACGAGCAGTACTTC.

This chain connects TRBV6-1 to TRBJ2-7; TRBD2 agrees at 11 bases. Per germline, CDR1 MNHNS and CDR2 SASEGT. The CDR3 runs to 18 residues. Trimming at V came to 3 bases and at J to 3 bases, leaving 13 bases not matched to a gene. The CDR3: CASSEWASGRRLDYEQYV. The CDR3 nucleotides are TGTGCCAGCAGTGAGTGGGCTAGCGGGAGGCGCCTTGACTACGAGCAGTACGTC.

The CDR3 nucleotides are TGTGCCAGCAGCTTAGATCAGGGGTTCGCCTACGAGCAGTACTTC. Protein sequence: CASSLDQGFAYEQYF. The rearrangement uses TRBV11-2 and TRBJ2-7; a possible D gene is TRBD1 (6 bases). Germline CDR1 is SGHAT and CDR2 is FQNNGV. V lost 0 bases to trimming and J lost 2 bases, with 11 bases between them. The CDR3 totals 15 residues.